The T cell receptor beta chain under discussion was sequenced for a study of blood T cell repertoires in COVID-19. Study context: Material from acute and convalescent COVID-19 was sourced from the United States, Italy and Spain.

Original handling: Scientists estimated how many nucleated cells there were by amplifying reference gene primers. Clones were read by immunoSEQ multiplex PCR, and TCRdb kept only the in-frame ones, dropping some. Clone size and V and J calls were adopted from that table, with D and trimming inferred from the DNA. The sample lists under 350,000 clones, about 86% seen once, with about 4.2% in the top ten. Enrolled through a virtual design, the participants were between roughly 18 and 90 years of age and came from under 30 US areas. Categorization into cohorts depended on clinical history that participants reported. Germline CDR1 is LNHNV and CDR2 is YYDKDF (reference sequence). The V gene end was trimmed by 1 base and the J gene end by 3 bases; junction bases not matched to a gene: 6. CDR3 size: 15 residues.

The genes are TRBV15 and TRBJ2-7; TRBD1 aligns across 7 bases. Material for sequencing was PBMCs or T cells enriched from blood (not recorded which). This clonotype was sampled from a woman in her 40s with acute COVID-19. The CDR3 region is CATSRGGGQIYEQYF. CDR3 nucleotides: TGTGCCACCAGCAGAGGAGGGGGACAGATCTACGAGCAGTACTTC.